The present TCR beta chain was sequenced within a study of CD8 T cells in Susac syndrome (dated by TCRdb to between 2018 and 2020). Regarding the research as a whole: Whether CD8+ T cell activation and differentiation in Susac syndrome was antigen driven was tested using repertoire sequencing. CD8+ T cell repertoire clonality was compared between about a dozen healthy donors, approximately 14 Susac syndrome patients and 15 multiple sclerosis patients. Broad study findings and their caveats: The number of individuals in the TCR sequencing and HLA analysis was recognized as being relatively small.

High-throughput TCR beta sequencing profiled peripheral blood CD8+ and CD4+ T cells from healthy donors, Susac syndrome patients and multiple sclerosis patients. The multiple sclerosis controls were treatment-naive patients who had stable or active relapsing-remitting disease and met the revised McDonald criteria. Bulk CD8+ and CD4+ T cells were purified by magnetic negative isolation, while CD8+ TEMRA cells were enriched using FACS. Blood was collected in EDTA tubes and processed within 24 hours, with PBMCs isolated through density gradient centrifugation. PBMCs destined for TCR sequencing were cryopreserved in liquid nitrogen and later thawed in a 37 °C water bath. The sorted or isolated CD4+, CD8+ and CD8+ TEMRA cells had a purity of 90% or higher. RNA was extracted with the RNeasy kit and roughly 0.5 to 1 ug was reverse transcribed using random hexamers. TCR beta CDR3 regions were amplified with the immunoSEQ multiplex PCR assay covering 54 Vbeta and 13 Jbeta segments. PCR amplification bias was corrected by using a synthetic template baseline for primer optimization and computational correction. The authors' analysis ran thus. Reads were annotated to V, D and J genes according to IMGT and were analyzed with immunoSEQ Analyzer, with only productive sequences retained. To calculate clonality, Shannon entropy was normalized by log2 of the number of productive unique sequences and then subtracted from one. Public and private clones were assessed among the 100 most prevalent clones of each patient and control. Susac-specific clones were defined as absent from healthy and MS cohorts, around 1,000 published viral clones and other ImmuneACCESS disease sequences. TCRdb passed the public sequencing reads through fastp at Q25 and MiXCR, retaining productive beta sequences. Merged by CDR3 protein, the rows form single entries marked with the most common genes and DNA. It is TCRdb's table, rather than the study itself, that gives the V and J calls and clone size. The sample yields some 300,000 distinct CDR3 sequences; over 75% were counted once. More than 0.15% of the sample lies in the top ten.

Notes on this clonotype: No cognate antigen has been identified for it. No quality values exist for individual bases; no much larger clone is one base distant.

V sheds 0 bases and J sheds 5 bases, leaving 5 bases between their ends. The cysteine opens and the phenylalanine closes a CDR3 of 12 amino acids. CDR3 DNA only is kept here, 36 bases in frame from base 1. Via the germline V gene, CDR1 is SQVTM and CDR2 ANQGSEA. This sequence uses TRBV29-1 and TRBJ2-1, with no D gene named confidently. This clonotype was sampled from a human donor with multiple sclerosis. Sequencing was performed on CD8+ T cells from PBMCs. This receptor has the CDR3 CSVEELNNEQFF. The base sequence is TGCAGCGTTGAAGAACTGAACAATGAGCAGTTCTTC.